The source of this T cell receptor beta chain is a study of cytomegalovirus exposure and HLA in healthy donors. V was clipped by 6 bases and J by 2 bases; unmatched bases: 2. The germline V gene encodes CDR1 SGHTA and CDR2 FQGNSA. The CDR3 sequence is 13 residues long. Amplification used 60 Vbeta primers and 13 Jbeta primers. Method: immunoSEQ multiplex PCR; TCRdb's copy keeps in-frame clones and lacks some. The data hold about 160,000 clones, with 85% observed a single time. The chain links TRBV7-2 to TRBJ1-2, with 8 bases lining up with TRBD1. The sample comprised PBMCs. The source is a boy younger than 10 in good health and CMV-seronegative. The CDR3 nucleotides read TGTGCCAGCAGGGGACAGGCGAACTATGGCTACACCTTC. This gives the protein CASRGQANYGYTF. The full variable domain, with the rest looked up from reference TRBV7-2 and TRBJ1-2, is GAGVSQSPSNKVTEKGKDVELRCDPISGHTALYWYRQSLGQGLEFLIYFQGNSAPDKSGLPSDRFSAERTGGSVSTLTIQRTQQEDSAVYLCASRGQANYGYTFGSGTRLTVV.